Listed below are T cell receptor beta chains from one sample, sequenced in a study of T cell responses to AZD1222 COVID-19 vaccine. TCRdb keeps only in-frame clones here, not all; method: immunoSEQ multiplex PCR. The sample carries approximately 190,000 clones, around nine tenths recorded once. The material sequenced was peripheral blood, taken 28 days after the second dose of the MenACWY control vaccine. These receptors originate from an adult who received the MenACWY meningococcal vaccine as a control. Both conserved end residues are part of each CDR3. The D gene is left open where the match is weak. Expanded clones get a size class; other rows say once, few or many, or leave the size out.

J gene	clone size	D gene	V gene	CDR3 protein	CDR3 DNA
TRBJ2-7	.	.	TRBV19	CASSIDPSFRYEQYF	TGTGCCAGTAGTATCGACCCCTCCTTCCGATACGAGCAGTACTTC
TRBJ1-5	.	.	TRBV19	CASSARHLSNQPQHF	TGTGCCAGTAGTGCAAGACATCTTAGCAATCAGCCCCAGCATTTT
TRBJ2-5	.	.	TRBV5-1	CASSFTAGTPTETQYF	TGCGCCAGCAGCTTCACTGCCGGGACACCGACGGAGACCCAGTACTTC
TRBJ2-1	.	.	TRBV5-1	CASSLQGVGNEQFF	TGCGCCAGCAGCTTGCAAGGGGTTGGGAATGAGCAGTTCTTC
TRBJ1-5	.	.	TRBV19	CASSLQGAVRGNQPQHF	TGTGCCAGTAGTCTACAGGGAGCGGTTCGGGGCAATCAGCCCCAGCATTTT
TRBJ1-3	.	.	TRBV30	CAWSVGNTIYF	TGTGCCTGGAGTGTAGGAAACACCATATATTTT
TRBJ1-5	.	.	TRBV4-1	CASSRGSGSNQPQHF	TGCGCCAGCAGCCGGGGCAGCGGGAGCAATCAGCCCCAGCATTTT
TRBJ1-2	.	TRBD1	TRBV19	CASSQTGESGYTF	TGTGCCAGTAGCCAGACAGGGGAGAGTGGCTACACCTTC
TRBJ2-5	.	.	TRBV5-4	CASSLRAWGSGQETQYF	TGTGCCAGCAGCTTACGGGCTTGGGGTAGCGGACAAGAGACCCAGTACTTC
TRBJ1-2	.	.	TRBV15	CATSRATGRELGGYTF	TGTGCCACCAGCAGAGCTACGGGGAGGGAGCTTGGCGGCTACACCTTC
TRBJ1-1	.	.	TRBV10-2	CASSEGSVDTEAFF	TGCGCCAGCAGTGAAGGATCAGTGGACACTGAAGCTTTCTTT
TRBJ1-1	.	.	TRBV15	CATSRDYRQRNTEAFF	TGTGCCACCAGCAGAGATTACCGGCAGCGGAACACTGAAGCTTTCTTT
TRBJ1-2	.	.	TRBV7-8	CASSDPGLAGGGYTF	TGTGCCAGCAGCGATCCGGGACTGGCCGGGGGTGGCTACACCTTC
TRBJ2-2	.	.	TRBV5-1	CASSISVTGELFF	TGCGCCAGCAGCATTAGCGTCACCGGGGAGCTGTTTTTT
TRBJ2-1	.	.	TRBV7-9	CASSLRGSSQGNEQFF	TGTGCCAGCAGCTTAAGGGGGTCTAGCCAGGGGAATGAGCAGTTCTTC
TRBJ2-1	.	TRBD2	TRBV7-2	CASSAASGFYNEQFF	TGTGCCAGCAGCGCCGCTAGCGGGTTTTACAATGAGCAGTTCTTC
TRBJ2-7	once	.	TRBV7-3	CASSLRQGPSYEQYF	TGTGCCAGCAGCTTAAGGCAAGGGCCTTCCTACGAGCAGTACTTC
TRBJ1-2	.	.	TRBV29-1	CSTLSEENYGYTF	TGCAGCACCCTAAGCGAGGAAAACTATGGCTACACCTTC
TRBJ1-2	.	.	TRBV30	CAWSLQGPYGYTF	TGTGCCTGGAGCTTACAAGGCCCCTATGGCTACACCTTC
TRBJ2-7	.	TRBD2	TRBV20-1	CSASRTLAGNYEQYF	TGCAGTGCTAGTAGAACACTAGCGGGAAACTACGAGCAGTACTTC
TRBJ2-7	.	.	TRBV7-2	CASRHPGQGRPEQYF	TGTGCCAGCAGGCATCCGGGACAAGGGAGGCCCGAGCAGTACTTC
TRBJ1-5	once	.	TRBV4-3	CASSQDTRGNQPQHF	TGCGCCAGCAGCCAAGATACCAGGGGAAATCAGCCCCAGCATTTT
TRBJ1-5	.	.	TRBV6-5	CASSQGLYSNQPQHF	TGTGCCAGCAGTCAGGGGCTGTATAGCAATCAGCCCCAGCATTTT
TRBJ1-3	.	.	TRBV30	CAWSDRGFSVGNTIYF	TGTGCCTGGAGTGATCGAGGGTTCTCTGTGGGAAACACCATATATTTT
TRBJ1-6	.	.	TRBV9	CASSRGGTKGSPLHF	TGTGCCAGCAGCCGGGGGGGGACAAAAGGTTCACCCCTCCACTTT
TRBJ2-7	once	.	TRBV28	CASSRRLGDHYEQYF	TGTGCCAGCAGCCGGCGGCTGGGGGACCACTACGAGCAGTACTTC
TRBJ1-1	.	TRBD1	TRBV5-1	CASSLPGQGYTPTEAFF	TGCGCCAGCAGCTTACCGGGACAGGGATATACCCCTACTGAAGCTTTCTTT
TRBJ2-7	.	.	TRBV11-3	CASRETGTYEQYF	TGTGCCAGCAGAGAGACAGGAACCTACGAGCAGTACTTC
TRBJ1-1	.	.	TRBV10-3	CATDQGRAEAFF	TGTGCCACGGACCAGGGCCGCGCTGAAGCTTTCTTT
TRBJ2-1	.	.	TRBV14	CASGKNQGFGNDEQFF	TGTGCCAGCGGGAAAAATCAGGGGTTTGGTAACGATGAGCAGTTCTTC
TRBJ1-5	.	.	TRBV28	CASRRQSQPQHF	TGTGCCAGCAGACGACAGTCTCAGCCCCAGCATTTT
TRBJ1-3	.	TRBD1	TRBV19	CASSVDRQPSGNTIYF	TGTGCCAGTAGTGTGGACAGGCAACCCTCTGGAAACACCATATATTTT
TRBJ1-5	.	.	TRBV7-2	CASSSFGQPQHF	TGTGCCAGCAGCTCCTTTGGGCAGCCCCAGCATTTT
TRBJ2-5	.	TRBD2	TRBV3-1/TRBV3-2	CASSHLTSGTKTQYF	TGTGCCAGCAGCCACCTGACTAGCGGCACGAAGACCCAGTACTTC
TRBJ2-7	.	TRBD2	TRBV9	CASSVGLAGIYEQYF	TGTGCCAGCAGCGTAGGACTAGCGGGGATCTACGAGCAGTACTTC
TRBJ2-1	.	.	TRBV11-3	CASSLGSGGNEQFF	TGTGCCAGCAGCTTGGGGTCTGGCGGTAATGAGCAGTTCTTC
TRBJ1-1	.	TRBD1	TRBV24-1	CATSTGTGRNRGEAFF	TGTGCCACCAGTACCGGGACAGGGAGGAACAGAGGTGAAGCTTTCTTT
TRBJ1-1	.	.	TRBV27	CASSLSRVRTEAFF	TGTGCCAGCAGTTTATCGAGGGTACGGACTGAAGCTTTCTTT
TRBJ1-6	.	.	TRBV15	CATSRGGVVNSPLHF	TGTGCCACCAGCAGAGGGGGAGTGGTGAATTCACCCCTCCACTTT
TRBJ2-2	once	.	TRBV15	CATSRFSSVGGTGELFF	TGTGCCACCAGCAGGTTCTCTAGCGTCGGTGGGACCGGGGAGCTGTTTTTT
TRBJ2-1	.	TRBD2	TRBV12-5	CASGPTSGSDNEQFF	TGTGCTAGTGGGCCAACTAGCGGGAGCGACAATGAGCAGTTCTTC
TRBJ2-4	once	.	TRBV19	CASRDYLSKNIQYF	TGTGCCAGTAGGGACTATTTGTCCAAAAACATTCAGTACTTC
TRBJ1-1	.	TRBD1	TRBV4-1	CASSFRQGNTEAFF	TGCGCCAGCAGCTTTCGACAGGGGAACACTGAAGCTTTCTTT